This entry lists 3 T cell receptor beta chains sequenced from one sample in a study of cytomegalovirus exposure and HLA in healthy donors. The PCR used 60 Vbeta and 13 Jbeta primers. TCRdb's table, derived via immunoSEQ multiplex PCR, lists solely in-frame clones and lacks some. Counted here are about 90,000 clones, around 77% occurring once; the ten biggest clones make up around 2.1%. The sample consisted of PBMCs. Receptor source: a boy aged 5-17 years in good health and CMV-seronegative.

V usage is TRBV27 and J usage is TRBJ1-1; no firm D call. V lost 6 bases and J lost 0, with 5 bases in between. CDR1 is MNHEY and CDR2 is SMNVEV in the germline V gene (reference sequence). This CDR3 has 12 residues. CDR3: CASRAVNTEAFF. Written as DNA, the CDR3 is TGTGCCAGCAGGGCTGTGAACACTGAAGCTTTCTTT.

The CDR3 here is CASSVLGDTEAFF. The DNA for the CDR3 is TGTGCCAGCAGCGTACTGGGAGACACTGAAGCTTTCTTT. The V call is TRBV9, the J call TRBJ1-1; D is unclear. The V gene's germline CDR1 is SGDLS and CDR2 YYNGEE. V was clipped by 1 base and J by 3 bases, with 7 bases between them. The CDR3 totals 13 residues.

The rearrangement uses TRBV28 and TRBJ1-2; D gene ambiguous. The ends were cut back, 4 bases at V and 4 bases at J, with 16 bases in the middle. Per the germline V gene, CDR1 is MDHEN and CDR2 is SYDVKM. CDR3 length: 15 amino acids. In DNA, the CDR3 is TGTGCCAGCAGTTCGAACGCCTGGGCAGCCTATGGCTACACCTTC. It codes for CASSSNAWAAYGYTF.